The 28 T cell receptor beta chains in this list originate from one sample, sequenced in a study of blood T cell repertoires in COVID-19. Generated by immunoSEQ multiplex PCR, the TCRdb table keeps only in-frame clones and is missing some. In the table there are approximately 240,000 clones, about nine tenths of which are singletons. The sequencing sample was made of PBMCs or T cells enriched from blood (not recorded which). The receptors were sampled from a woman aged 25 to 45 with acute COVID-19.

This clone has just a few counts. The chain combines TRBV27 with TRBJ1-1; unclear D gene. Germline V CDR1 and CDR2: MNHEY, SMNVEV (reference sequence). The germline V and J ends were trimmed by 6 bases and 2 bases, with 13 bases remaining between them. The CDR3 runs 14 residues. CDR3 sequence: CASRGPGINTEAFF. The CDR3 DNA reads TGTGCCAGCAGGGGCCCCGGGATAAACACTGAAGCTTTCTTT.

The V call is TRBV14, the J call TRBJ2-1; a weak D match, TRBD2 (6 bases). CDR3 length: 13 residues. Between the trimmed V and J ends, which lost 3 bases and 10 bases, there was a span of 13 bases. The germline V gene has CDR1 SGHDN and CDR2 FVKESK. CDR3 nucleotides: TGTGCCAGCAGCCAGGGACTCCGCCTGGAGCAGTTCTTC. Encoded protein: CASSQGLRLEQFF.

The J gene is TRBJ1-2, the V gene TRBV28; 9 positions agree with TRBD1. The V gene's germline CDR1 is MDHEN and CDR2 SYDVKM. V was pared by 10 bases and J by 5 bases, with 14 bases of the junction left unmatched. The CDR3 has 15 amino acids. In nucleotides, the CDR3 is TGTGCCACTCTGACAGGGGGAACCCTTTGGTATGGCTACACCTTC. Protein product: CATLTGGTLWYGYTF.

This clone was observed a few times. The V call is TRBV9, the J call TRBJ1-4; tentative D call: TRBD1 (6 bases). The length of the CDR3 is 13 residues. Germline V gives CDR1 SGDLS, CDR2 YYNGEE. Trimming cost V 4 bases and J 12 bases, with 16 bases left between them. The CDR3 coding sequence is TGTGCCAGCAGCAAGATATCTGCAGGGGAACTGTTTTTT. Translating it yields CASSKISAGELFF.

The chain uses TRBV7-8 and TRBJ2-7, with a weak D call TRBD1 (5 bases). Trimming took 1 base from V and 1 from J, leaving 11 bases between them. Germline V gives CDR1 SGHVS, CDR2 FQNEAQ. The CDR3 has 15 amino acids. The CDR3 sequence: CASSLELGASYEQYF. The CDR3 DNA reads as TGTGCCAGCAGCTTAGAGCTAGGGGCGTCCTACGAGCAGTACTTC.

This chain links TRBV4-2 with TRBJ1-5; D possibly corresponds to TRBD1 (6 bases). V lost 2 bases to trimming and J lost 5 bases, with 13 bases between them. Germline CDR1 LGHNA, CDR2 YNFKEQ. The CDR3 runs 15 residues. The CDR3 is CASSQRIGTHQPQHF. CDR3 DNA sequence: TGTGCCAGCAGCCAAAGAATCGGGACACATCAGCCCCAGCATTTT.

The gene calls are TRBV28 and TRBJ1-5, with 11 bases that match TRBD1. After removal of 5 bases from V and 2 bases from J, the junction contained 2 bases not matched to a gene. Germline CDR1 reads MDHEN; CDR2 reads SYDVKM. The CDR3 length is 15 residues. CDR3 sequence reads: CASSRTGGRNQPQHF. The CDR3 nucleotides are TGTGCCAGCAGTCGGACAGGGGGCCGCAATCAGCCCCAGCATTTT.

The chain combines TRBV15 with TRBJ1-1; 9 bases match TRBD1. Germline lookup yields CDR1 LNHNV and CDR2 YYDKDF (reference sequence). The CDR3 extends over 16 amino acids. V was pared by 6 bases and J by 0 bases, with 8 bases of the junction left unmatched. The CDR3 DNA reads TGTGCCACCAGACAAGACAGGGGGGGGCTGAACACTGAAGCTTTCTTT. It yields the protein CATRQDRGGLNTEAFF.

The chain recombines TRBV20-1 with TRBJ2-7; D not certain. CDR1 and CDR2 from the germline V gene are DFQATT and SNEGSKA (reference sequence). The CDR3 is made up of 11 amino acids. V was trimmed by 7 bases and J by 2 bases, leaving 9 bases between them. The CDR3 here is CSGLVPYEQYF. For the CDR3, the DNA is TGCAGTGGGCTAGTTCCCTACGAGCAGTACTTC.

The V and J genes are TRBV19 and TRBJ1-6, with D perhaps matching TRBD1 (5 bases). Between the trimmed V and J ends, which lost 5 bases and 9 bases, there was a span of 17 bases. Germline V lookup: CDR1 LNHDA, CDR2 SQIVND (reference sequence). CDR3 length equals 15 residues. The CDR3 sequence: CASSSFQGGISPLHF. Written as DNA, the CDR3 is TGTGCCAGTAGTTCCTTCCAGGGAGGAATTTCACCCCTCCACTTT.

The chain carries TRBV19 and TRBJ2-1; 11 bases align to TRBD1. The CDR3 length is 19 residues. The germline V gene encodes CDR1 LNHDA and CDR2 SQIVND (reference sequence). The J segment lost 9 bases and the V segment lost 4 bases, leaving 20 bases of the junction unmatched. CDR3 residues: CASSNGQGALSGRAGEQFF. The CDR3 nucleotides read TGTGCCAGTAGTAACGGACAGGGGGCGCTTAGCGGGAGAGCGGGTGAGCAGTTCTTC.

The chain uses TRBV28 and TRBJ1-6, with D perhaps matching TRBD1 (5 bases). This CDR3 region has 14 residues. V was trimmed by 5 bases and J by 10 bases, leaving 15 bases between them. The germline CDR1 and CDR2 sequences are MDHEN and SYDVKM. CDR3 region: CASSITGGRSPLHF. The CDR3 DNA is TGTGCCAGCAGTATTACAGGTGGCCGGTCACCCCTCCACTTT. Full variable domain (outside the CDR3, taken from reference TRBV28 and TRBJ1-6): DVKVTQSSRYLVKRTGEKVFLECVQDMDHENMFWYRQDPGLGLRLIYFSYDVKMKEKGDIPEGYSVSREKKERFSLILESASTNQTSMYLCASSITGGRSPLHFGNGTRLTVT.

V is TRBV13 and J is TRBJ1-6; 9 bases match TRBD1. After removal of 6 bases from V and 6 bases from J, the junction contained 3 bases not matched to a gene. The germline gives CDR1 PRHDT, CDR2 FYEKMQ (reference sequence). The CDR3 has 14 amino acids. CDR3 protein: CASRRGQGNSPLHF. The CDR3 nucleotides read TGTGCCAGCAGGCGGGGACAGGGTAATTCACCCCTCCACTTT.

For the CDR3, the DNA is TGTGCCACCGGACAGGGGGCCAATGGCTACACCTTC. Protein: CATGQGANGYTF. This chain joins TRBV2 and TRBJ1-2; 11 nucleotides match TRBD1. CDR1 and CDR2 (germline): SNHLY, FYNNEI. The CDR3 contains 12 residues. Losses at the gene ends were 10 bases for V and 6 bases for J; bases not matched to a gene: 4.

This clone was detected once. V gene TRBV5-1 combines with J gene TRBJ2-5; 12 bases are shared with TRBD1. The germline gives CDR1 SGHRS, CDR2 YFSETQ. This CDR3 is 14 amino acids long. With V trimmed by 4 bases and J by 4 bases, 2 bases remained unmatched. The CDR3 DNA sequence: TGCGCCAGCAGCAGGGGACAGGGGGCAGAGACCCAGTACTTC. Its translation: CASSRGQGAETQYF. The whole variable domain, filled in from reference TRBV5-1 and TRBJ2-5, reads KAGVTQTPRYLIKTRGQQVTLSCSPISGHRSVSWYQQTPGQGLQFLFEYFSETQRNKGNFPGRFSGRQFSNSRSEMNVSTLELGDSALYLCASSRGQGAETQYFGPGTRLLVL.

The chain carries TRBV7-2 and TRBJ2-7; 7 bases align to TRBD1. Germline CDR1 is SGHTA and CDR2 is FQGNSA. Trimming took 2 bases from V and 2 from J; bases not matched to a gene: 6. The CDR3 has 15 amino acids. The CDR3 is CASSLRGGKTYEQYF. DNA of the CDR3: TGTGCCAGCAGCTTAAGAGGGGGCAAGACCTACGAGCAGTACTTC.

V is TRBV5-1 and J is TRBJ2-5, with D maybe TRBD1 (6 bases). The CDR3 sequence is 15 residues long. V lost 2 bases and J lost 1, with 12 bases in between. Germline lookup yields CDR1 SGHRS and CDR2 YFSETQ. The DNA of the CDR3 is TGCGCCAGCAGCTTTACCCCACAGGGCCAAGAGACCCAGTACTTC. This sequence encodes CASSFTPQGQETQYF. Based on the CDR3 plus reference TRBV5-1 and TRBJ2-5, the full variable domain is KAGVTQTPRYLIKTRGQQVTLSCSPISGHRSVSWYQQTPGQGLQFLFEYFSETQRNKGNFPGRFSGRQFSNSRSEMNVSTLELGDSALYLCASSFTPQGQETQYFGPGTRLLVL.

V is TRBV11-3 and J is TRBJ2-3, with D maybe TRBD1 (5 bases). The V gene's germline CDR1 is SGHNT and CDR2 YENEEA. V was shortened by 4 bases and J by 3 bases, with 5 bases between the two germline ends. The CDR3 loop spans 12 amino acids. CDR3 coding DNA: TGTGCCAGCAGCTCAGGGACAGATACGCAGTATTTT. Translated, it gives CASSSGTDTQYF.

The gene calls are TRBV6-1 and TRBJ2-7, with D possibly matching TRBD1 (5 bases). CDR3 length: 15 amino acids. Looked up from germline, CDR1 is MNHNS and CDR2 is SASEGT. Trimming took 2 bases from V and 5 from J, leaving 16 bases between them. CDR3 sequence reads: CASSELAGSADEQYF. In DNA, the CDR3 is TGTGCCAGCAGTGAATTGGCAGGGTCTGCCGACGAGCAGTACTTC.

The V call is TRBV7-9, the J call TRBJ1-2, with D perhaps matching TRBD1 (6 bases). Germline CDR1 is SEHNR and CDR2 is FQNEAQ (reference sequence). This CDR3 comprises 13 residues. Trimming stripped 4 bases from V and 5 bases from J, with 11 bases between. The CDR3 reads CASSSPQGYGYTF. In nucleotides, the CDR3 is TGTGCCAGCAGCTCCCCCCAGGGGTATGGCTACACCTTC.

The chain couples TRBV25-1 to TRBJ2-1; 9 bases align to TRBD1. CDR3 length equals 15 residues. Per germline, CDR1 MGHDK and CDR2 SYGVNS. V lost 6 bases, J lost 6 bases, and 9 bases stayed unmatched. The CDR3 DNA reads as TGTGCCAGCAGGACCGGGACAGGGAAACTCAATGAGCAGTTCTTC. Protein: CASRTGTGKLNEQFF.

The chain joins TRBV5-6 to TRBJ1-6, with 7 bases fitting TRBD1. Per the germline V gene, CDR1 is SGHDT and CDR2 is YYEEEE. The CDR3 is 17 amino acids. The V segment lost 4 bases and the J segment 7 bases; nucleotides outside the gene matches: 14. Written as DNA, the CDR3 is TGTGCCAGCAGCCAAACTCAAGACAGGGTTTGGAATTCACCCCTCCACTTT. Amino acid sequence: CASSQTQDRVWNSPLHF.

The chain couples TRBV12-3 or TRBV12-4 to TRBJ2-2; unclear D gene. This CDR3 region has 12 residues. Deletions cut 2 bases from V and 7 bases from J, with 5 bases between. In DNA form, the CDR3 reads TGTGCCAGCAGTTTATCGGGCGGGGAGCTGTTTTTT. Protein: CASSLSGGELFF.

The V gene is TRBV30, the J gene TRBJ1-1, with D perhaps TRBD1 (5 bases). Trimming removed 1 base from V and 6 bases from J, with 9 bases in between. CDR3 length: 12 amino acids. Germline CDR1 GTSNPN, CDR2 SVGIG (reference sequence). For the CDR3, the DNA is TGTGCCTGGAGTGGGGGCCCCTCTGAAGCTTTCTTT. Translation gives CAWSGGPSEAFF.

This clone has just one count. The J gene is TRBJ2-1, the V gene TRBV5-6; 7 nucleotides agree with TRBD2. The CDR3 is 13 amino acids. CDR1 is SGHDT and CDR2 is YYEEEE in the germline V gene. The ends lost 4 bases at V and 8 bases at J; junction bases unmatched: 6. The CDR3 spells CASSTGLGDEQFF. The CDR3 bases are TGTGCCAGCAGCACCGGACTAGGCGATGAGCAGTTCTTC.

The J gene is TRBJ2-1, the V gene TRBV7-3; 9 bases fit TRBD2. Germline loops: CDR1 SGHTA, CDR2 FQGTGA. The V segment lost 5 bases and the J segment 5 bases; nucleotides outside the gene matches: 7. This CDR3 has 15 residues. CDR3 coding DNA: TGTGCCAGCAGCGGGATAGCGGGAGCGAACAATGAGCAGTTCTTC. Its translation is CASSGIAGANNEQFF.

The rearrangement links TRBV6-2 or TRBV6-3 to TRBJ2-1; 9 bases line up with TRBD2. J gave up 6 bases and V 2 bases, and 11 bases lay outside the gene matches. The CDR3 is 17 amino acids. Germline V gene sequence: CDR1 MNHEY, CDR2 SVGEGT. The CDR3 coding sequence is TGTGCCAGCAGTTACCCTCTCGGCGGGAGGGAACCCAATGAGCAGTTCTTC. Its protein product is CASSYPLGGREPNEQFF.

Only one count was recorded for this clone. The rearrangement uses TRBV5-6 and TRBJ2-4, with D possibly matching TRBD2 (6 bases). With 3 bases removed from V and 2 bases from J, the gap between germline ends came to 9 bases. This CDR3 is built from 14 residues. The V gene's germline CDR1 is SGHDT and CDR2 YYEEEE. The CDR3 protein is CASSWRVPKNIQYF. CDR3 sequence (DNA): TGTGCCAGCAGCTGGAGGGTCCCCAAAAACATTCAGTACTTC.